The 22 T cell receptor beta chains listed next were all sequenced from one sample in a study of blood T cell repertoires in COVID-19. TCRdb keeps only in-frame clones here, not all; method: immunoSEQ multiplex PCR. The sample has 25,000 to 30,000 clones; around nine tenths are singletons. The sample consisted of peripheral blood. These receptors were obtained from a man aged 65-85 years with active or convalescent COVID-19.

The chain combines TRBV6-5 with TRBJ1-1; the match to TRBD1 covers 10 bases. This CDR3 region has 15 residues. Germline lookup yields CDR1 MNHEY and CDR2 SVGAGI. The ends lost 7 bases at V and 1 base at J; junction bases unmatched: 6. The CDR3 region is CASTWGTGANTEAFF. The DNA of the CDR3 is TGTGCCAGCACCTGGGGGACAGGGGCGAACACTGAAGCTTTCTTT.

The chain is built from TRBV6-2 or TRBV6-3 and TRBJ1-6; 8 nucleotides match TRBD1. V dropped 5 bases and J dropped 10; count of bases not matched to a gene: 7. The CDR3 is 14 residues long. CDR1 and CDR2 (germline): MNHEY, SVGEGT. The CDR3: CASSRTGFESPLHF. CDR3 coding DNA: TGTGCCAGCAGTCGGACAGGGTTTGAATCACCCCTCCACTTT.

The chain recombines TRBV7-2 with TRBJ2-3; D unclear. The V gene lost 2 bases and the J gene lost 1 base, with 10 bases spanning the gap. This CDR3 has 15 amino acids. Looked up from germline, CDR1 is SGHTA and CDR2 is FQGNSA. The CDR3 loop reads CASSLSPSGTDTQYF. The CDR3 DNA reads TGTGCCAGCAGCTTATCCCCCAGCGGCACAGATACGCAGTATTTT.

The V call is TRBV5-6, the J call TRBJ1-2, with D possibly matching TRBD1 (6 bases). V lost 0 bases and J 4 bases, leaving 7 bases between the germline ends. The CDR3 is made up of 13 amino acids. Germline lookup yields CDR1 SGHDT and CDR2 YYEEEE. The CDR3 protein is CASSLGGGYGYTF. In nucleotides, the CDR3 is TGTGCCAGCAGCTTGGGAGGGGGCTATGGCTACACCTTC.

The chain is built from TRBV7-8 and TRBJ1-2; 7 bases are a match to TRBD1. Trimming removed 1 base from V and 5 bases from J; junction bases left unmatched: 7. The CDR3 has 15 residues. Per the germline V gene, CDR1 is SGHVS and CDR2 is FQNEAQ. As DNA, the CDR3 is TGTGCCAGCAGCTTAGGTCGGAGACAGGGTTATGGCTACACCTTC. Translated: CASSLGRRQGYGYTF.

The chain joins TRBV4-1 to TRBJ1-4, with D possibly being TRBD1 (5 bases). The CDR3 spans 21 residues. The V gene's germline CDR1 is MGHRA and CDR2 YSYEKL. V was pared by 4 bases and J by 6 bases, with 33 bases between. The CDR3 loop is CASSRFEKGLSRLGTDEKLFF. The CDR3 region has the DNA TGCGCCAGCAGCCGATTCGAAAAGGGACTGTCTCGTCTCGGGACCGATGAAAAACTGTTTTTT.

The chain joins TRBV5-6 to TRBJ2-7, with 10 bases aligning to TRBD2. The CDR3 is made up of 17 amino acids. CDR1 and CDR2 from the germline V gene are SGHDT and YYEEEE. Trimming took 1 base from V and 5 from J; bases not matched to a gene: 12. The CDR3 DNA reads as TGTGCCAGCAGCTTGCCGGGACTAGCGACCGAATATCACGAGCAGTACTTC. Its protein is CASSLPGLATEYHEQYF.

The gene calls are TRBV6-5 and TRBJ1-5; a weak D match, TRBD1 (5 bases). Germline CDR1 and CDR2: MNHEY and SVGAGI. This CDR3 has 13 residues. Trimming took off 7 bases at V and 3 bases at J, with 10 bases between the two ends. CDR3 bases: TGTGCCAGCACACAGGCCCTCAATCAGCCCCAGCATTTT. Protein: CASTQALNQPQHF.

The J gene is TRBJ1-4, the V gene TRBV4-1, with D perhaps TRBD1 (5 bases). Between the trimmed V and J ends, which lost 0 bases and 0 bases, there was a span of 8 bases. The CDR3 spans 16 residues. Germline loops: CDR1 MGHRA, CDR2 YSYEKL. CDR3 amino acids: CASSQEQAATNEKLFF. CDR3 nucleotide sequence: TGCGCCAGCAGCCAAGAACAGGCTGCAACTAATGAAAAACTGTTTTTT.

V usage is TRBV7-3 and J usage is TRBJ1-1; TRBD1 agrees at 8 bases. The trim removed 1 base at V and 5 bases at J, leaving 6 bases unmatched. Germline V gives CDR1 SGHTA, CDR2 FQGTGA. The CDR3 totals 15 residues. CDR3 region: CASSLNRGTGTEAFF. CDR3 sequence (DNA): TGTGCCAGCAGCTTAAACAGGGGGACCGGGACTGAAGCTTTCTTT.

The V gene is TRBV5-1, the J gene TRBJ1-1; 10 nucleotides line up with TRBD1. This CDR3 region has 15 residues. Trimming took 7 bases from V and 0 from J; bases not matched to a gene: 6. Germline values: CDR1 SGHRS, CDR2 YFSETQ. CDR3 bases: TGCGCCAGCGGAGACAGGGGGCGAATGAACACTGAAGCTTTCTTT. Amino acids: CASGDRGRMNTEAFF.

The V and J genes are TRBV19 and TRBJ2-3; no reliable D call. The CDR3 spans 13 residues. From germline, CDR1 is LNHDA and CDR2 SQIVND (reference sequence). V gave up 4 bases and J gave up 9 bases, with 14 bases separating them. DNA for the CDR3: TGTGCCAGTAGTAGCGCGACTGGTTCGACGCAGTATTTT. Its translation: CASSSATGSTQYF. Drawing the rest from reference TRBV19 and TRBJ2-3, the complete variable domain is DGGITQSPKYLFRKEGQNVTLSCEQNLNHDAMYWYRQDPGQGLRLIYYSQIVNDFQKGDIAEGYSVSREKKESFPLTVTSAQKNPTAFYLCASSSATGSTQYFGPGTRLTVL.

The rearrangement links TRBV18 to TRBJ1-1; no firm D call. Trimming pared 8 bases from V and 4 bases from J, leaving 17 bases between. The CDR3 extends over 14 amino acids. Germline CDR1 KGHSH, CDR2 LQKENI. The CDR3 loop reads CASLTGVMGTEAFF. The CDR3 coding sequence is TGTGCCAGCCTAACCGGGGTTATGGGCACTGAAGCTTTCTTT.

The chain's CDR3 is CASSGTSGANYEQYF. The CDR3 DNA is TGTGCCAGTAGTGGAACTAGCGGGGCTAACTACGAGCAGTACTTC. The genes are TRBV19 and TRBJ2-7; 10 bases match TRBD2. The V gene end was trimmed by 5 bases and the J gene end by 3 bases; junction bases not matched to a gene: 7. The germline gives CDR1 LNHDA, CDR2 SQIVND (reference sequence). The CDR3 sequence is 15 residues long.

V is TRBV11-2 and J is TRBJ1-2, with 11 bases that match TRBD1. CDR3 length: 19 amino acids. V shed 5 bases and J 4 bases; nucleotides not matched to a gene: 18. The germline V gene encodes CDR1 SGHAT and CDR2 FQNNGV. Written as DNA, the CDR3 is TGTGCCAGCAGCCTTACAAACCGGGACAGGGGGAGATACGGCTATGGCTACACCTTC. Translation: CASSLTNRDRGRYGYGYTF.

The chain couples TRBV2 to TRBJ1-1, with D unresolved. Germline CDR1 SNHLY, CDR2 FYNNEI. V lost 5 bases to trimming and J lost 0 bases, with 7 bases between them. The CDR3 extends over 13 amino acids. In DNA form, the CDR3 reads TGTGCCAGCAGTCAGACTTTGAACACTGAAGCTTTCTTT. Amino acids: CASSQTLNTEAFF.

The chain joins TRBV7-3 to TRBJ2-3; D might be TRBD2 (5 bases). This CDR3 contains 15 residues. Germline CDR1 reads SGHTA; CDR2 reads FQGTGA. V gave up 5 bases and J gave up 7 bases, with 19 bases separating them. The CDR3 DNA is TGTGCCAGCAGCACTTCCGGACTCCAAGGGAATACGCAGTATTTT. Encoded protein: CASSTSGLQGNTQYF.

The V call is TRBV5-5, the J call TRBJ2-5; D ambiguous. Trimming cost V 0 bases and J 2 bases, with 5 bases left between them. Germline values: CDR1 SGHKS, CDR2 YYEKEE (reference sequence). The CDR3 extends over 13 amino acids. CDR3 DNA: TGTGCCAGCAGCTTGGGCGGACAAGAGACCCAGTACTTC. Translated, it gives CASSLGGQETQYF.

This clone showed up just once. J is TRBJ2-3 and V is TRBV24-1; 8 bases match TRBD1. Germline V gene lookup returns CDR1 KGHDR and CDR2 SFDVKD. The CDR3 is 15 amino acids. Unmatched junction bases numbered 7, after V lost 7 bases and J lost 2 bases. CDR3 DNA sequence: TGTGCCACCAGATCCTCGACAGGGGACACAGATACGCAGTATTTT. Translating it yields CATRSSTGDTDTQYF.

This CDR3 is CAWPAPGQGGDGTQYF. The CDR3, as DNA: TGTGCCTGGCCCGCTCCGGGACAGGGGGGAGATGGGACGCAGTATTTT. The chain joins TRBV30 to TRBJ2-3; TRBD1 matches 11 bases. CDR3 size: 16 residues. Germline assignment: CDR1 GTSNPN and CDR2 SVGIG (reference sequence). Trimming cost V 5 bases and J 9 bases; bases outside gene matches: 16.

About this clone: One end of the junction varies from germline; a read error may be responsible. This chain joins TRBV19 and TRBJ1-1; D unclear. This CDR3 is built from 15 residues. Germline V gives CDR1 LNHDA, CDR2 SQIVND (reference sequence). The CDR3 DNA reads TGTGCCAGTTGTATATCTTATACTCTGAACACTGAAGCTTTCTTT. Its translation: CASCISYTLNTEAFF.

The V and J genes are TRBV19 and TRBJ1-2; D remains ambiguous. The CDR3 consists of 11 residues. V gave up 6 bases and J gave up 3 bases, with 5 bases separating them. Germline assignment: CDR1 LNHDA and CDR2 SQIVND (reference sequence). The CDR3, as DNA: TGTGCCAGTAGGTTAGACTATGGCTACACCTTC. As protein: CASRLDYGYTF.